Listed here are 11 T cell receptor beta chains from one sample, sequenced in a study of STAT3 mutations in large granular lymphocyte leukemia. Study-level results: Every T-cell large granular lymphocyte leukemia patient had at least one immunodominant TCR beta clonotype.

Clones were read by immunoSEQ multiplex PCR, and TCRdb kept only the in-frame ones, dropping some. The sample has roughly 14,000 clones, around nine tenths seen once. These receptors are not linked to any known antigen. The sequenced material came from peripheral blood mononuclear cells. Every receptor here comes from a woman aged 50 to 60 with T-cell large granular lymphocyte leukemia. Some clones in this sample may be carry-over from other donors' samples.

The V gene is TRBV9, the J gene TRBJ2-1, with TRBD2 matching 9 bases. This CDR3 spans 15 amino acids. CDR1 and CDR2 from the germline V gene are SGDLS and YYNGEE. The V gene end was trimmed by 3 bases and the J gene end by 7 bases; junction bases not matched to a gene: 8. The CDR3 region is CASSARASGVNEQFF. In DNA, the CDR3 is TGTGCCAGCAGCGCGCGGGCTAGCGGGGTAAATGAGCAGTTCTTC.

V usage is TRBV7-2 and J usage is TRBJ2-5, with D uncertain. Germline CDR1 reads SGHTA; CDR2 reads FQGNSA. The CDR3 spans 15 residues. V was cut by 5 bases and J by 5 bases, with 18 bases left in between. DNA of the CDR3: TGTGCCAGCAGCGTCCAACTTGCCAGGCGGGAGACCCAGTACTTC. The encoded protein is CASSVQLARRETQYF.

The V call is TRBV6-5, the J call TRBJ1-2; perhaps TRBD1 as D (5 bases). In germline, CDR1 is MNHEY, CDR2 SVGAGI. V was trimmed by 5 bases and J by 5 bases, leaving 9 bases between them. The CDR3 is made up of 12 amino acids. The DNA of the CDR3 is TGTGCCAGCAGTCGACAGAATTATGGCTACACCTTC. This encodes CASSRQNYGYTF.

This clone has only one observation. The V gene is TRBV18, the J gene TRBJ2-2, with D possibly being TRBD2 (5 bases). The CDR3 consists of 17 residues. Germline values: CDR1 KGHSH, CDR2 LQKENI. The V and J ends lost 0 bases and 3 bases respectively, with 14 bases between them. CDR3 amino acids: CASSPPRTGMDTGELFF. The CDR3 DNA reads as TGTGCCAGCTCACCACCGAGGACGGGAATGGACACCGGGGAGCTGTTTTTT.

CDR3: CATSRDRVTSEGTDTQYF. DNA for the CDR3: TGTGCCACCAGCAGAGATAGGGTAACTAGTGAAGGCACAGATACGCAGTATTTT. V and J are TRBV15 and TRBJ2-3, with D perhaps TRBD2 (5 bases). The CDR3 sequence is 18 residues long. Trimming pared 0 bases from V and 1 base from J, leaving 17 bases between. The germline V gene has CDR1 LNHNV and CDR2 YYDKDF (reference sequence).

The chain is built from TRBV19 and TRBJ2-1; 10 nucleotides match TRBD1. CDR3 length: 14 residues. V dropped 4 bases and J dropped 5; count of bases not matched to a gene: 2. Germline V gene lookup returns CDR1 LNHDA and CDR2 SQIVND (reference sequence). The CDR3 sequence: CASSRQGANNEQFF. The CDR3 bases are TGTGCCAGTAGTAGACAGGGGGCGAACAATGAGCAGTTCTTC.

The genes are TRBV9 and TRBJ2-3; perhaps TRBD2 as D (6 bases). The CDR3 runs 16 residues. Trimming shortened V by 4 bases and J by 4 bases, and 19 bases separated the two germline ends. Germline lookup yields CDR1 SGDLS and CDR2 YYNGEE. CDR3 sequence reads: CASSLWGEDLADTQYF. CDR3 nucleotides: TGTGCCAGCAGCCTCTGGGGGGAGGATTTGGCAGATACGCAGTATTTT.

The chain combines TRBV7-2 with TRBJ2-7, with D perhaps matching TRBD1 or TRBD2 (6 bases each). The CDR3 has 14 amino acids. Germline V lookup: CDR1 SGHTA, CDR2 FQGNSA. V was shortened by 1 base and J by 4 bases, with 11 bases between the two germline ends. This chain's CDR3 is CASSLGPGAYEQYF. CDR3 DNA: TGTGCCAGCAGCTTAGGTCCGGGGGCGTACGAGCAGTACTTC.

The chain joins TRBV7-2 to TRBJ2-5, with D maybe TRBD1 (7 bases). The V and J ends lost 2 bases and 0 bases respectively, with 13 bases between them. CDR1 and CDR2 from the germline V gene are SGHTA and FQGNSA. CDR3 length: 16 residues. Here the CDR3 DNA reads TGTGCCAGCAGCTTACTCCGCGGGACAGACCAAGAGACCCAGTACTTC. Amino acids: CASSLLRGTDQETQYF.

This clone was found a few times. The J gene is TRBJ2-7, the V gene TRBV7-9; a weak D match, TRBD1 (7 bases). Trimming took 5 bases from V and 0 from J, leaving 11 bases between them. The CDR3 consists of 14 residues. Germline V gene data show CDR1 as SEHNR and CDR2 as FQNEAQ (reference sequence). DNA of the CDR3: TGTGCCAGCAGCCGCGGGGACAGCTCCTACGAGCAGTACTTC. This encodes CASSRGDSSYEQYF. Full variable domain (missing parts from reference TRBV7-9 and TRBJ2-7): DTGVSQNPRHKITKRGQNVTFRCDPISEHNRLYWYRQTLGQGPEFLTYFQNEAQLEKSRLLSDRFSAERPKGSFSTLEIQRTEQGDSAMYLCASSRGDSSYEQYFGPGTRLTVT.

The chain's CDR3 is CAWSPGPGNTQYF. In DNA, the CDR3 is TGTGCCTGGAGCCCGGGTCCCGGGAATACGCAGTATTTT. This chain connects TRBV30 to TRBJ2-3; TRBD2 might be the D (5 bases). V dropped 3 bases and J dropped 7 bases, with 14 bases sitting between them. CDR1 is GTSNPN, CDR2 SVGIG, per germline (reference sequence). CDR3 length: 13 residues. Full variable domain (rest looked up from reference TRBV30 and TRBJ2-3): SQTIHQWPATLVQPVGSPLSLECTVEGTSNPNLYWYRQAAGRGLQLLFYSVGIGQISSEVPQNLSASRPQDRQFILSSKKLLLSDSGFYLCAWSPGPGNTQYFGPGTRLTVL.